These T cell receptor beta chains were read from a single sample in a study of blood T cells in healthy people across ages. In TCRdb, the 5' RACE reads were re-called with MiXCR into one record per CDR3 protein. Among 1.5 million to 2 million distinct CDR3 sequences listed, roughly 43% were seen once. The sequenced sample consisted of blood. Receptor source: a human donor in good health. CDR3s include the opening cysteine and the closing phenylalanine or tryptophan. The D gene is left open where the match is weak. A row's size may be missing; if present it is once, few, many or a size class.

D gene	V gene	clone size	J gene	CDR3 DNA	CDR3 protein
NA	TRBV3-1	few	TRBJ1-2	TGTGCCAGCAGCCAAGAACAGGCGGTCTATGGCCACACCTTC	CASSQEQAVYGHTF
NA	TRBV25-1	NA	TRBJ2-5	TGTGCCAGCAGTCTAACCCTAGTACAGCACCAAGGGACCCAGTACTTC	CASSLTLVQHQGTQYF
NA	TRBV10-3	NA	TRBJ1-2	TGTGCCATCAGTGAGCCGTTACCGTACAGGCCGGGCTATGGCTACACCTTC	CAISEPLPYRPGYGYTF
NA	TRBV6-2/TRBV6-3	few	TRBJ1-5	TGTGCCAGCAGTTACTTTGGCAGGGGAGGGCCCCAGCATTTT	CASSYFGRGGPQHF
NA	TRBV12-3/TRBV12-4	few	TRBJ2-3	TGTGCCAGCACGCTTGGGGTCAGAGGGCAGTATTTT	CASTLGVRGQYF
NA	TRBV18	NA	TRBJ2-1	TGTGCCAGCTCACCTTGGGAAGATGAGCAGTTCTTC	CASSPWEDEQFF
NA	TRBV20-1	NA	TRBJ1-4	TGCAGTGCTAGTTTTCCCCCAACTAATGAAAAACTGTTTTTT	CSASFPPTNEKLFF
NA	TRBV24-1	NA	TRBJ2-1	TGTGCCACCAGTGATTTAAGAGGGTTTGTTCTTAATGAGCAGTTCTTC	CATSDLRGFVLNEQFF
TRBD1	TRBV6-5	NA	TRBJ1-1	TGTGCCAGCAGTTATAATTCGGCAGGGGGATTTGTAGCTTTCTTT	CASSYNSAGGFVAFF
TRBD2	TRBV7-9	few	TRBJ2-1	TGTGCCAGCGATTTTAGCGGGGTTAATCATGAGCAGTTCTTC	CASDFSGVNHEQFF
TRBD1	TRBV5-1	few	TRBJ1-2	TGCGCCAGCAGCTCACGCCCGGGACAGGGGATTTGGGACTATGGCTACACCTTC	CASSSRPGQGIWDYGYTF
NA	TRBV9	NA	TRBJ2-3	TGTGCCAGCAGCGTAGGAGGGGGGAGTACCCCAGATACGCAGTATTTT	CASSVGGGSTPDTQYF
NA	TRBV29-1	NA	TRBJ2-1	TGCAGCGTCGCCCAGGGGAGTCTCCGGAGGGTGCAGTTCTTC	CSVAQGSLRRVQFF
NA	TRBV12-5	few	TRBJ1-6	TGTGCTAGTGGCCTGTTTGCGAATTCACCCCTCCACTTT	CASGLFANSPLHF
NA	TRBV9	NA	TRBJ1-4	TGTGCCAGCAGCGTAGGGTGGATAGCAACTAATGAAAAACTGTTTTTT	CASSVGWIATNEKLFF
NA	TRBV5-1	few	TRBJ1-1	TGCGCCAGCACTCCCGGAGGGAGGGCTGAAGCTTTCTTT	CASTPGGRAEAFF
NA	TRBV20-1	few	TRBJ2-1	TGCAGTGCTAGTCTCCAGGGAGGTAATGAGCAGTTCTTC	CSASLQGGNEQFF
NA	TRBV7-2	NA	TRBJ1-2	TGTGCCAGCAGCTTAGATCCCTTGCGGGGCTATGGCTACACCTTC	CASSLDPLRGYGYTF
TRBD1	TRBV20-1	NA	TRBJ1-5	TGCAGTGCTAGTAGTGACAGGGGGCGAAATATCCAGCCCCAGCATTTT	CSASSDRGRNIQPQHF
NA	TRBV7-9	NA	TRBJ1-4	TGTGCCAGCAGCTCTCAGGGGAGGAAACTGTTTTTT	CASSSQGRKLFF
TRBD1	TRBV9	NA	TRBJ2-2	TGTGCCAGCAGCAAACAGGGGGCAATGAACACCGGGGAGCTGTTTTTT	CASSKQGAMNTGELFF
NA	TRBV7-3	NA	TRBJ2-1	TGTGCCAGCAGCTTAGTGAGGGCTAATGAGCAGTTCTTC	CASSLVRANEQFF
TRBD1	TRBV12-3/TRBV12-4	few	TRBJ2-7	TGTGCCAGCAGTTTTCTTGGGACAGGGTTGGACGAGCAGTACTTC	CASSFLGTGLDEQYF
TRBD1	TRBV7-3	NA	TRBJ1-2	TGTGCCAGCAGTACCGGGACAGGGGAAGGCTACACCTTC	CASSTGTGEGYTF
TRBD1	TRBV6-1	NA	TRBJ1-5	TGTGCCAGCAGTGAAGGGGTACAGGGGGGTCAGCCCCAGCATTTT	CASSEGVQGGQPQHF